Reported below is one TCR beta chain. The germline CDR1 and CDR2 sequences are GTSNPN and SVGIG (reference sequence). The V and J ends lost 1 base and 3 bases respectively, with 6 bases between them. The CDR3 is made up of 13 amino acids. Per the original methods: Reference gene primers were amplified, and this amplification served to estimate nucleated cell counts. Produced via immunoSEQ multiplex PCR; TCRdb's table is partial and in-frame only. That table gives V, J and clone size, and the DNA gave D and trimming. The sample consists of about 69,000 clones, under 85% of them appearing once. The sample comes from a study of blood T cell repertoires in COVID-19. Study summary: Italy, Spain and the United States were the sources of the convalescent and acute COVID-19 samples.

The source of this sequence is a man between 60 and 70 years old with acute or convalescent COVID-19. This chain joins TRBV30 and TRBJ2-2; no firm D call. Sequenced: peripheral blood. DNA of the CDR3: TGTGCCTGGAGTGCGTCTTACACCGGGGAGCTGTTTTTT. Encoded protein: CAWSASYTGELFF. The full variable domain, in which reference TRBV30 and TRBJ2-2 provide the parts outside the CDR3, is SQTIHQWPATLVQPVGSPLSLECTVEGTSNPNLYWYRQAAGRGLQLLFYSVGIGQISSEVPQNLSASRPQDRQFILSSKKLLLSDSGFYLCAWSASYTGELFFGEGSRLTVL.